The source of this TCR beta chain is a study of T cell responses to AZD1222 COVID-19 vaccine. To note about this clone: Its antigen is undetermined.

Produced via immunoSEQ multiplex PCR; TCRdb's table is partial and in-frame only. The data show more than 95,000 clones, approximately 82% seen once. Study-wide results and caveats: Repertoires were obtained only post-peak T cell response. Donors skewed white British and female; clonal diversity was possibly underestimated.

Trimming shortened V by 11 bases and J by 2 bases, and 15 bases separated the two germline ends. CDR1 and CDR2 from the germline V gene are LNHDA and SQIVND (reference sequence). There are 13 residues in the CDR3. This clonotype was sampled from an adult who received the AZD1222 COVID-19 vaccine. This specimen consisted of peripheral blood, obtained 28 days after the second AZD1222 dose. The chain links TRBV19 to TRBJ1-2; D is ambiguous. CDR3 coding DNA: TGTGCCGCACAGAACACGTTCAACTATGGCTACACCTTC. It translates to CAAQNTFNYGYTF.